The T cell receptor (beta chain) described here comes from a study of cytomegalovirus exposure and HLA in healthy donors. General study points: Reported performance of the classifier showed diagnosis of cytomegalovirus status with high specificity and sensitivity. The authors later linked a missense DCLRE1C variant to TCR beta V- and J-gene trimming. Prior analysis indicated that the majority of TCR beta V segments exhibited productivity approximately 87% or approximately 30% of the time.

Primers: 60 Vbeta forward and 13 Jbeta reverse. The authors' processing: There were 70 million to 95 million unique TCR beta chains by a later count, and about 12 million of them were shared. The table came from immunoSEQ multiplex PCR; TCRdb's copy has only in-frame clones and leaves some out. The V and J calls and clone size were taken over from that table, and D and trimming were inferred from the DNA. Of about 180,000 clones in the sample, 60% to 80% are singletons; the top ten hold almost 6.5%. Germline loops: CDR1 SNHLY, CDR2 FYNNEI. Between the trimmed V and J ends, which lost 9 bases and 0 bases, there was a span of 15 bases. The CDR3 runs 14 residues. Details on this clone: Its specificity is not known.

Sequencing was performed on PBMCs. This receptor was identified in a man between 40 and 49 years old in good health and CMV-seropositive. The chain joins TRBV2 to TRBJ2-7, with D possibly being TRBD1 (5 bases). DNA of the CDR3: TGTGCCAGAAGCTCCAGGGCTAGCTCCTACGAGCAGTACTTC. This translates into CARSSRASSYEQYF.